The present T cell receptor (beta chain) was sequenced within a study of T-cell memory formation after mild COVID-19. The overall study: TCR clusters showed largely donor specificity. Broader study findings: There was no confirmation that second-wave clones peaking on day 37 were SARS-CoV-2 specific. Whereas later expanders leaned CD4+, clones contracting day 15 to 85 showed a balanced CD4/CD8 makeup. Pre-infection memory held some responding clones, suggesting pre-existing cross-reactive T cells responded.

Germline V gene sequence: CDR1 SGHRS, CDR2 YFSETQ. The germline V and J ends were trimmed by 4 bases and 0 bases, with 11 bases remaining between them. This CDR3 is built from 14 residues. TCRdb ran MiXCR on the 5' RACE reads and lists one entry per CDR3 protein. The table shows 150,000 to 200,000 distinct CDR3 sequences, with under 20% occurring only once. On this clonotype: Its antigen is undetermined.

The source of this sequence is an adult woman who had mild COVID-19 (a few samples of this study predate the infection). Cell type and time point are not known. The J gene is TRBJ2-7, the V gene TRBV5-1, with D maybe TRBD1 (5 bases). The sample comprised PBMCs or a T cell subset sorted from them (not recorded which). CDR3 nucleotide sequence: TGCGCCAGCAGCCCCGGACAAGCCTCCTACGAGCAGTACTTC. It is translated as CASSPGQASYEQYF. Full variable domain (missing parts from reference TRBV5-1 and TRBJ2-7): KAGVTQTPRYLIKTRGQQVTLSCSPISGHRSVSWYQQTPGQGLQFLFEYFSETQRNKGNFPGRFSGRQFSNSRSEMNVSTLELGDSALYLCASSPGQASYEQYFGPGTRLTVT.